Listed here is a single TCR beta chain. There are 13 residues in the CDR3. V dropped 1 base and J dropped 4 bases, with 9 bases sitting between them. Germline loops: CDR1 SGHNT, CDR2 YYREEE (reference sequence). This sample was included in a study of technical replicates of blood from a handful of donors. The assay was immunoSEQ multiplex PCR, and TCRdb's table has in-frame clones only and misses some. The sample consists of some 74,000 clones, 89% of them appearing once. The genes are TRBV5-4 and TRBJ2-7; D might be TRBD2 (5 bases). The receptor's source is a human donor in good health. Material: T cells isolated from PBMCs. The CDR3 DNA follows: TGTGCCAGCAGCTTGTTCACGGGGTACGAGCAGTACTTC. It codes for CASSLFTGYEQYF.